Listed below are T cell receptor beta chains from one sample, sequenced in a study of T cell repertoires in cytomegalovirus infection. TCRdb analysed the reads with MiXCR anew, one entry per CDR3 protein. Of around 260,000 distinct CDR3 sequences in the sample, under 30% were seen once. Sequenced: PBMCs. Receptors were obtained from a human donor in good health (CMV status not recorded). Some clones in this sample may be carry-over from other donors' samples. Both conserved end residues are part of each CDR3. A D gene is named only where the DNA matches it firmly. Clone size is shown for a subset of rows, as once, few, many or a class of expanded clone.

CASSAGTYGYSF	TGTGCCAGCAGCGCCGGAACGTATGGCTACTCCTTC	-	-	TRBV7-9	TRBJ1-2
CASSLHSGGGTEAFF	TGTGCCAGCAGCCTCCATTCTGGGGGGGGCACTGAAGCTTTCTTT	-	many	TRBV7-2	TRBJ1-1
CASSPDRTNTEAFF	TGCGCCAGCAGCCCGGACAGGACGAACACTGAAGCTTTCTTT	TRBD1	-	TRBV5-1	TRBJ1-1
CASSLWTQKSAQHF	TGTGCCAGCAGTCTCTGGACGCAGAAATCAGCCCAGCATTTT	-	-	TRBV28	TRBJ1-5
CASSPEDILMTEAFF	TGTGCCAGCAGCCCAGAGGACATTCTAATGACTGAAGCTTTCTTT	-	-	TRBV7-8	TRBJ1-1
CASSLIGVNNQPQHF	TGTGCCAGCAGCCTAATAGGGGTGAACAATCAGCCCCAGCATTTT	-	many	TRBV7-2	TRBJ1-5
CASSSRPAPTYGYTF	TGTGCCAGCAGCTCCCGACCCGCACCGACTTATGGCTACACCTTC	-	many	TRBV7-2	TRBJ1-2
CASKPGQGFGNSPLHF	TGTGCCAGCAAACCGGGACAGGGCTTTGGTAATTCACCCCTCCACTTT	TRBD1	many	TRBV12-3/TRBV12-4	TRBJ1-6
CASSLFHSDYNEQFF	TGTGCCAGCAGCTTATTTCACAGCGATTACAATGAGCAGTTCTTC	-	many	TRBV7-9	TRBJ2-1
CAISSTPGEQYF	TGTGCCATCAGCAGCACCCCAGGCGAGCAGTACTTC	-	-	TRBV10-3	TRBJ2-7
CATSTRRQGLNEQFF	TGTGCCACCAGCACCAGGCGTCAGGGGTTGAATGAGCAGTTCTTC	-	few	TRBV15	TRBJ2-1
CASGRGDNEQFF	TGTGCCAGCGGGAGGGGGGATAATGAGCAGTTCTTC	-	-	TRBV11-2	TRBJ2-1
CASSASAGRKNEKLFF	TGTGCCAGCAGCGCAAGTGCAGGGAGGAAGAATGAAAAACTGTTTTTT	-	-	TRBV14	TRBJ1-4
CASSLLGEGLETQYF	TGTGCCAGCAGCCTCTTAGGGGAGGGGCTAGAGACCCAGTACTTC	TRBD2	-	TRBV7-2	TRBJ2-5
CASSLRLAGSETQYF	TGTGCCAGCAGTTTACGACTAGCGGGCTCAGAGACCCAGTACTTC	TRBD2	few	TRBV28	TRBJ2-5
CASSPGGGRTSEQYF	TGTGCCAGCAGCCCAGGTGGCGGGAGGACATCCGAGCAGTACTTC	TRBD2	-	TRBV7-2	TRBJ2-7
CARGGQGLNTGELFF	TGTGCCAGGGGGGGACAGGGCCTGAACACCGGGGAGCTGTTTTTT	TRBD1	few	TRBV2	TRBJ2-2
CASSLRRASYNEQFF	TGTGCCAGCAGCTTACGGAGGGCCTCCTACAATGAGCAGTTCTTC	-	many	TRBV7-2	TRBJ2-1
CASSLAGASEAFF	TGTGCCAGCAGCTTAGCCGGGGCGTCTGAAGCTTTCTTT	-	few	TRBV7-8	TRBJ1-1
CASSLEGTETYEQYF	TGCGCCAGCAGCTTGGAGGGGACAGAAACCTACGAGCAGTACTTC	TRBD1	-	TRBV5-1	TRBJ2-7
CASSYSGVNQPQHF	TGTGCCAGCAGTTACTCGGGGGTCAATCAGCCCCAGCATTTT	-	few	TRBV6-5	TRBJ1-5
CSALPRTPGETQYF	TGCAGTGCCCTCCCGAGGACCCCGGGAGAGACCCAGTACTTC	-	-	TRBV20-1	TRBJ2-5